The T cell receptor (beta chain) described here comes from a study of shared T cell receptors in the human thymus. Sequenced by immunoSEQ multiplex PCR; TCRdb stores in-frame clones only, minus some. The sample contains hundreds of thousands of clones, 80% to 90% of which appear only once. The CDR3 contains 15 residues. Germline loops: CDR1 MDHEN, CDR2 SYDVKM. The germline V and J ends were trimmed by 10 bases and 3 bases, with 19 bases remaining between them. This clone was found a few times. These data also formed part of another study, on human thymus T cells. According to that study: The related literature has documented a marked overlap of thymic repertoires among unrelated individuals.

This TCR came from a boy under two years old with a congenital heart defect. V is TRBV28 and J is TRBJ2-1; D possibly corresponds to TRBD1 (6 bases). Material for sequencing was thymocytes. The CDR3 DNA sequence: TGTGCCACCCAGATCTACAGGGCTCGCTACAATGAGCAGTTCTTC. Amino acids: CATQIYRARYNEQFF.